The 2 T cell receptor beta chains below all came from one sample that was sequenced in a study of blood T cell repertoires in COVID-19. The data were produced by immunoSEQ multiplex PCR, yet TCRdb's version contains in-frame clones alone and is incomplete. The table includes some 230,000 clones, 80% to 90% detected once. Sequenced sample: PBMCs or T cells enriched from blood (not recorded which). These receptors came from a woman younger than 30 in a cohort exposed to, infected with or recovered from COVID-19 (not recorded which).

This clone was observed once. The V gene is TRBV2, the J gene TRBJ2-7, with a possible D match to TRBD1 (6 bases). This CDR3 spans 12 amino acids. Germline V gene data show CDR1 as SNHLY and CDR2 as FYNNEI. V lost 6 bases and J lost 11, with 17 bases in between. The CDR3 DNA sequence: TGTGCCAGCAGGTCCGACAGGTTTCGGAAGTACTTC. Protein product: CASRSDRFRKYF.

V gene TRBV24-1 combines with J gene TRBJ2-2; TRBD2 matches 8 bases. Germline loops: CDR1 KGHDR, CDR2 SFDVKD. This CDR3 contains 15 residues. The trim removed 5 bases at V and 4 bases at J, leaving 5 bases unmatched. CDR3 coding DNA: TGTGCCACCAGTGTCGGCGGGGGGCGCACCGGGGAGCTGTTTTTT. As protein: CATSVGGGRTGELFF.